These 6 T cell receptor beta chains came from one sample sequenced in a study of blood T cells in healthy people across ages. Alongside a J-beta primer mix, a sample-barcoded 5' primer served in a second PCR lasting about 7 to 12 cycles. TCRdb re-called the 5' RACE reads through MiXCR, storing one row per CDR3 protein. The data contain about 1 million distinct CDR3 sequences, less than 25% of them singletons. Another study also made use of these data, one on T cells of mothers and their children.

The source material was blood. The source is a girl aged 2-9 years in good health.

The chain links TRBV5-1 to TRBJ1-2; 8 bases are a match to TRBD1. The V gene's germline CDR1 is SGHRS and CDR2 YFSETQ. V was pared by 4 bases and J by 4 bases, with 6 bases of the junction left unmatched. The CDR3 runs to 14 residues. The CDR3 loop reads CASSPGQATYGYTF. The CDR3 DNA reads as TGCGCCAGCAGCCCGGGACAGGCGACCTATGGCTACACCTTC.

About this clonotype itself: The CDR3 ends on some other residue instead of the conserved phenylalanine or tryptophan, so this is likely a read error. The chain combines TRBV9 with TRBJ2-7; D might be TRBD2 (6 bases). This CDR3 is built from 13 residues. With 4 bases removed from V and 5 bases from J, the gap between germline ends came to 13 bases. Germline CDR1 SGDLS, CDR2 YYNGEE. The CDR3 DNA reads TGTGCCAGCAGCTCCGGGTCGGGGGACGAGCAGTACTCC. Translated, it gives CASSSGSGDEQYS.

This clonotype was detected once. The V call is TRBV7-9, the J call TRBJ1-6; D unclear. The CDR3 is 14 residues long. Germline V gene data show CDR1 as SEHNR and CDR2 as FQNEAQ (reference sequence). V gave up 7 bases and J gave up 9 bases, with 16 bases separating them. In DNA form, the CDR3 reads TGTGCCAGCACCCGCGGGTCTTACGGTTCACCCCTCCACTTT. It is translated as CASTRGSYGSPLHF.

V is TRBV7-9 and J is TRBJ1-2; D might be TRBD1 (6 bases). The CDR3 has 13 amino acids. Trimming removed 5 bases from V and 6 bases from J, with 13 bases in between. The germline CDR1 and CDR2 sequences are SEHNR and FQNEAQ (reference sequence). For the CDR3, the DNA is TGTGCCAGCAGCCCCGGGGGCGGGAATGGCTACACCTTC. Translating gives CASSPGGGNGYTF.

The chain recombines TRBV11-2 with TRBJ2-5; D tentatively fits TRBD1 or TRBD2 (5 bases each). Per the germline V gene, CDR1 is SGHAT and CDR2 is FQNNGV. CDR3 length: 14 amino acids. V lost 4 bases to trimming and J lost 1 base, with 10 bases between them. The CDR3 sequence: CASSSLGTQETQYF. The CDR3 DNA reads as TGTGCCAGCAGCTCCCTAGGGACCCAAGAGACCCAGTACTTC.

J is TRBJ2-1 and V is TRBV5-4; 9 bases line up with TRBD2. Germline loops: CDR1 SGHNT, CDR2 YYREEE (reference sequence). V dropped 0 bases and J dropped 6; count of bases not matched to a gene: 4. The CDR3 is 15 residues long. The CDR3 loop is CASSLEAGGPNEQFF. CDR3 nucleotides: TGTGCCAGCAGCTTGGAAGCGGGAGGCCCCAATGAGCAGTTCTTC.